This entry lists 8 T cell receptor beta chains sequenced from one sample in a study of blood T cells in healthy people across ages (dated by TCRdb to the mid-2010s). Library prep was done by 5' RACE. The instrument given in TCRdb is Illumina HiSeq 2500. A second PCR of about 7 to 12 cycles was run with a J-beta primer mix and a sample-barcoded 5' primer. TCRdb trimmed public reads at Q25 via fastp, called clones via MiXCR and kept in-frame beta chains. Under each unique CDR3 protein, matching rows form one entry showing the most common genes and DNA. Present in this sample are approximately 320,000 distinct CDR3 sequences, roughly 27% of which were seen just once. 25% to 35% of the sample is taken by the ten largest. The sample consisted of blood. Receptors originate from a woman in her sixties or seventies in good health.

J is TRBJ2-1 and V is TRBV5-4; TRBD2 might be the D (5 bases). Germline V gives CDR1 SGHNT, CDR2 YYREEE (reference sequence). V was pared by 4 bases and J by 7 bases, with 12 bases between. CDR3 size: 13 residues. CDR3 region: CASSQMGGNEQFF. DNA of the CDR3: TGTGCCAGCAGCCAGATGGGCGGGAATGAGCAGTTCTTC.

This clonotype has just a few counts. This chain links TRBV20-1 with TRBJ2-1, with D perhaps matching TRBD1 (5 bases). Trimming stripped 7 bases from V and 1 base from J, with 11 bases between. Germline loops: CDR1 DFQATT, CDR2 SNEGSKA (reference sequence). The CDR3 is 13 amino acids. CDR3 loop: CSVEGASYNEQFF. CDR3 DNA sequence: TGCAGTGTCGAAGGGGCGTCCTACAATGAGCAGTTCTTC.

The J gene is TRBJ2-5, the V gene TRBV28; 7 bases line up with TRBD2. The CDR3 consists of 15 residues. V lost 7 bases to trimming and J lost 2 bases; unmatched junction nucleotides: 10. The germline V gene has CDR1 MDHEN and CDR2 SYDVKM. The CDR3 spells CASTNSGVLQETQYF. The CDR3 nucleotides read TGTGCCAGCACCAACAGCGGGGTACTGCAAGAGACCCAGTACTTC. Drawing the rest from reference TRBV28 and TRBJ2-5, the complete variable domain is DVKVTQSSRYLVKRTGEKVFLECVQDMDHENMFWYRQDPGLGLRLIYFSYDVKMKEKGDIPEGYSVSREKKERFSLILESASTNQTSMYLCASTNSGVLQETQYFGPGTRLLVL.

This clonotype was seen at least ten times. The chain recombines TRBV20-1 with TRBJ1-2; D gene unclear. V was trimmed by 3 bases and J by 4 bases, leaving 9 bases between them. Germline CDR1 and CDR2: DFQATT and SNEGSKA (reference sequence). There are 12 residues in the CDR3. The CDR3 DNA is TGCAGTGCTAGTCCCCGAGGCTATGGCTACACCTTC. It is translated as CSASPRGYGYTF.

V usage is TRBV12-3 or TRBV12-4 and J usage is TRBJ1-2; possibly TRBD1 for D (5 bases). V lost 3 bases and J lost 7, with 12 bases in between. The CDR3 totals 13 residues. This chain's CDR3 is CASSFLGQGGYTF. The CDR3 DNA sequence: TGTGCCAGCAGTTTTTTGGGGCAAGGTGGCTACACCTTC.

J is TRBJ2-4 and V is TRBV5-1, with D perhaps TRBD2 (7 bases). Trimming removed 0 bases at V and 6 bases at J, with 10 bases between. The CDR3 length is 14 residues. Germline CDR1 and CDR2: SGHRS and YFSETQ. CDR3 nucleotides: TGCGCCAGCAGCTTGGAGGGGGGGGGAAACATTCAGTACTTC. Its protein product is CASSLEGGGNIQYF.

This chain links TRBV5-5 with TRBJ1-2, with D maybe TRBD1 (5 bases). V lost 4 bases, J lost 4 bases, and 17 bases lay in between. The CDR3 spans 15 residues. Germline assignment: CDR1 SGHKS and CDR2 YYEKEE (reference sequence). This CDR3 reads CASSGEPGGSYGYTF. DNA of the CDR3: TGTGCCAGCAGCGGAGAACCCGGGGGATCCTATGGCTACACCTTC.

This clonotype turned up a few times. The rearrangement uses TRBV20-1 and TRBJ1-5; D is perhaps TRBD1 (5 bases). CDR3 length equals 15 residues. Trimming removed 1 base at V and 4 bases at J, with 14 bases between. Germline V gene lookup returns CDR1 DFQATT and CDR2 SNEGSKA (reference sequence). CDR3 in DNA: TGCAGTGCTAGAGGTACGCAGGGAGGAAATCAGCCCCAGCATTTT. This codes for CSARGTQGGNQPQHF.